This paragraph reports one TCR beta chain. The sample belongs to a study of blood T cell repertoires in COVID-19. This CDR3 is 16 amino acids long. The germline V gene has CDR1 KGHSH and CDR2 LQKENI. The ends were cut back, 3 bases at V and 2 bases at J, with 13 bases in the middle. Repertoires were generated with immunoSEQ multiplex PCR, while TCRdb's copy carries only in-frame clones and drops some. This sample carries 250,000 or so clones, nearly 90% of them seen once, and the ten largest clones take roughly 2%. Sequencing used peripheral blood. This sequence originates from a woman aged 60-75 years with COVID-19, enrolled during active disease. V is TRBV18 and J is TRBJ1-4, with TRBD1 as a possible D gene (6 bases). The CDR3 DNA follows: TGTGCCAGCTCACCCCGGACAGTCGACACTAATGAAAAACTGTTTTTT. The encoded protein is CASSPRTVDTNEKLFF.